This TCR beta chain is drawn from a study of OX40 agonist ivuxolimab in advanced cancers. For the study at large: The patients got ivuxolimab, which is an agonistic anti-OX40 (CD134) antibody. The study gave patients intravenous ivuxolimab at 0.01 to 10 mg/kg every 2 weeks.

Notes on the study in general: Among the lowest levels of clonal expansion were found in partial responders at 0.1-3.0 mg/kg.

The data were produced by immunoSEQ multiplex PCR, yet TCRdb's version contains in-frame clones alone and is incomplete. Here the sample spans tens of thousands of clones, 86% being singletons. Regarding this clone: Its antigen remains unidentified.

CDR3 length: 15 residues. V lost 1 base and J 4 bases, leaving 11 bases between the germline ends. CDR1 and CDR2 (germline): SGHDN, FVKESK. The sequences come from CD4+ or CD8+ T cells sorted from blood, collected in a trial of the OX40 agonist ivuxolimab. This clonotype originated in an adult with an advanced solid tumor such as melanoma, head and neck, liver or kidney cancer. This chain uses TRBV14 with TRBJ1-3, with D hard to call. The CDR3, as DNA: TGTGCCAGCAGCCAAGTTTGGGGTTCGGGAAACACCATATATTTT. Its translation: CASSQVWGSGNTIYF.